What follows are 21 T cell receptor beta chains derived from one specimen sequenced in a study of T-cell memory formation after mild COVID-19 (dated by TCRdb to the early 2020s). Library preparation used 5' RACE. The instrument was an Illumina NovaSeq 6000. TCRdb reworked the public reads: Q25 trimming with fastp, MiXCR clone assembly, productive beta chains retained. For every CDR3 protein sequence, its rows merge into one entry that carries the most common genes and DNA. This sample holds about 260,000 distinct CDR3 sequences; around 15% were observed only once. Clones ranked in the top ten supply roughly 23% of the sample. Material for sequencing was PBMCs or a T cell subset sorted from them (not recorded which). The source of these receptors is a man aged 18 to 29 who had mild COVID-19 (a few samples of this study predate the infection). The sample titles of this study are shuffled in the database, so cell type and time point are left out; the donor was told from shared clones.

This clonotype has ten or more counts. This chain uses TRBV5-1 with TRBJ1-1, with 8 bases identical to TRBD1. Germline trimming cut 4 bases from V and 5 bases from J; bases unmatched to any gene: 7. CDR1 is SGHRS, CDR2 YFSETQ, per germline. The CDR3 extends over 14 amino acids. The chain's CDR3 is CASSPQGAGTEAFF. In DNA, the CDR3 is TGCGCCAGCAGCCCTCAGGGGGCTGGAACTGAAGCTTTCTTT. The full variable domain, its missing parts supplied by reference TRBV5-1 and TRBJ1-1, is KAGVTQTPRYLIKTRGQQVTLSCSPISGHRSVSWYQQTPGQGLQFLFEYFSETQRNKGNFPGRFSGRQFSNSRSEMNVSTLELGDSALYLCASSPQGAGTEAFFGQGTRLTVV.

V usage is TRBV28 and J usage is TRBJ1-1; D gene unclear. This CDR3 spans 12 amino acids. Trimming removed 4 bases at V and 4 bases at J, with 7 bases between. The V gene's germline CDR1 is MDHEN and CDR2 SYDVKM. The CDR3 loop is CASSSGFTEAFF. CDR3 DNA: TGTGCCAGCAGTTCGGGGTTCACTGAAGCTTTCTTT.

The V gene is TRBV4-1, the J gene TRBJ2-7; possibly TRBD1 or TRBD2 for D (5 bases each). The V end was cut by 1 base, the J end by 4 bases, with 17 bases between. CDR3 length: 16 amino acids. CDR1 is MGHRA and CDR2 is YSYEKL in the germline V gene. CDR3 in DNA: TGCGCCAGCAGCCAAGTGCCCGGGGACGGACGGTACGAGCAGTACGTC. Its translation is CASSQVPGDGRYEQYV.

CDR3: CASRRAGGTDTQYF. CDR3 bases: TGTGCCAGCAGGCGGGCAGGTGGCACAGATACGCAGTATTTT. The rearrangement joins TRBV2 to TRBJ2-3; TRBD2 is a possible D gene (5 bases). CDR1 is SNHLY and CDR2 is FYNNEI in the germline V gene. This CDR3 region has 14 residues. V gave up 6 bases and J gave up 1 base, with 11 bases separating them. The whole variable domain, filled in from reference TRBV2 and TRBJ2-3, reads EPEVTQTPSHQVTQMGQEVILRCVPISNHLYFYWYRQILGQKVEFLVSFYNNEISEKSEIFDDQFSVERPDGSNFTLKIRSTKLEDSAMYFCASRRAGGTDTQYFGPGTRLTVL.

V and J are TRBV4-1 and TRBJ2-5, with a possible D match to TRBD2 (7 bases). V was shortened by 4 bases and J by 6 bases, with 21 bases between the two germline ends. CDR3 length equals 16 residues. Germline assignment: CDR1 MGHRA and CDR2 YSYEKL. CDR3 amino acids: CASSPRFMGGQKTQYF. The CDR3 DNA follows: TGCGCCAGCAGCCCTAGATTTATGGGGGGGCAAAAGACCCAGTACTTC.

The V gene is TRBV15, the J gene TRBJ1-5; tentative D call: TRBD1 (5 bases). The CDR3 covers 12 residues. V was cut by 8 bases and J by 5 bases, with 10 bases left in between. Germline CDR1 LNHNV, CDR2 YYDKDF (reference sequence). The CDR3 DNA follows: TGTGCCACCGCCCGAGGGGATCAGCCCCAGCATTTT. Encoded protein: CATARGDQPQHF. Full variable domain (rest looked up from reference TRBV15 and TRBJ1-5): DAMVIQNPRYQVTQFGKPVTLSCSQTLNHNVMYWYQQKSSQAPKLLFHYYDKDFNNEADTPDNFQSRRPNTSFCFLDIRSPGLGDTAMYLCATARGDQPQHFGDGTRLSIL.

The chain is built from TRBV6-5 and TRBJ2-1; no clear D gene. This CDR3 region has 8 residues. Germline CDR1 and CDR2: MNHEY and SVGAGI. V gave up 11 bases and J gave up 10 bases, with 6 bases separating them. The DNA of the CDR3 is TGTGCCGACCCAGAGCAGTTCTTC. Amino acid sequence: CADPEQFF.

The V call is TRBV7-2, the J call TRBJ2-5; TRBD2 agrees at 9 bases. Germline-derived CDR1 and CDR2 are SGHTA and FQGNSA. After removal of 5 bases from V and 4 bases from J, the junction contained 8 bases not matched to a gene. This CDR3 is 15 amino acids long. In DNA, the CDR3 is TGTGCCAGCAGCCCCTCTAGCGGGGTTCGAGAGACCCAGTACTTC. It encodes CASSPSSGVRETQYF.

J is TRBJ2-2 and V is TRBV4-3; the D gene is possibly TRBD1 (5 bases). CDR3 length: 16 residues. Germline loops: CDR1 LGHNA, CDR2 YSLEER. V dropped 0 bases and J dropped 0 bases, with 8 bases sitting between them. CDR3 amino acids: CASSQEQGTNTGELFF. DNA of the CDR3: TGCGCCAGCAGCCAAGAGCAGGGTACGAACACCGGGGAGCTGTTTTTT.

As DNA, the CDR3 is TGTGCCACCAGCCGGACTAGCGGGGACTACGAGCAGTACTTC. Its translation is CATSRTSGDYEQYF. This chain joins TRBV15 and TRBJ2-7, with 12 positions matching TRBD2. This CDR3 has 14 amino acids. Losses at the gene ends were 5 bases for V and 3 bases for J; bases not matched to a gene: 2. The germline gives CDR1 LNHNV, CDR2 YYDKDF (reference sequence).

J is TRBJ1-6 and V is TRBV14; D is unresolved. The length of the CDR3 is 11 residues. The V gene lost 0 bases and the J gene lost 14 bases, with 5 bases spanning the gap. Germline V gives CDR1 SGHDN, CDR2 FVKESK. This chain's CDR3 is CASSQDWSLHF. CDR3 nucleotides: TGTGCCAGCAGCCAAGATTGGTCCCTCCACTTT.

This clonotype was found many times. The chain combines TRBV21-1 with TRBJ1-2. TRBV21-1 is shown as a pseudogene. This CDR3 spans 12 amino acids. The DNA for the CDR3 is TGTGCCAGCAGCACAGGGGTCGGAGGCTACACCTTC. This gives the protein CASSTGVGGYTF.

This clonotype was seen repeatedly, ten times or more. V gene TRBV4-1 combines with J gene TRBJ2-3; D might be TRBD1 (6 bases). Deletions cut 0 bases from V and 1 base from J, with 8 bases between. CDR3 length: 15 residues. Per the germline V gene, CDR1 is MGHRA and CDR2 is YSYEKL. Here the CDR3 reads CASSQEAGGTDTQYF. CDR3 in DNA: TGCGCCAGCAGCCAAGAGGCAGGGGGCACAGATACGCAGTATTTT.

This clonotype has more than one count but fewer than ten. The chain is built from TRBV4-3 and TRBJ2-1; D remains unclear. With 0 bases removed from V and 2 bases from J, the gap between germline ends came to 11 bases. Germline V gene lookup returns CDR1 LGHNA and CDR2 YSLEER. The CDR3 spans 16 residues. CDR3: CASSQDPFKTYNEQFF. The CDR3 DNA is TGCGCCAGCAGCCAAGATCCATTTAAAACCTACAATGAGCAGTTCTTC.

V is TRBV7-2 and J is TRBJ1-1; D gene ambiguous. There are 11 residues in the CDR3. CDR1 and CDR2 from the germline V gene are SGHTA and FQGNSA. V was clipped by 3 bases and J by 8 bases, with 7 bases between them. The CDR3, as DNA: TGTGCCAGCAGCTTCGGTTGGGAAGCTTTCTTT. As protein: CASSFGWEAFF.

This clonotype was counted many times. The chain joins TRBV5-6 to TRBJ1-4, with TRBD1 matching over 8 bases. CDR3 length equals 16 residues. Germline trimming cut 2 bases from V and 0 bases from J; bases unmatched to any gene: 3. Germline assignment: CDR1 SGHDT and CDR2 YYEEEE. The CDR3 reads CASSFQQGATNEKLFF. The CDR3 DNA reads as TGTGCCAGCAGCTTCCAACAGGGGGCAACTAATGAAAAACTGTTTTTT.

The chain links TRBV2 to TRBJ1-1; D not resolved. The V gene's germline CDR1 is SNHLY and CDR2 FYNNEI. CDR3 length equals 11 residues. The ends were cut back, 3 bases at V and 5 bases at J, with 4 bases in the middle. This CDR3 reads CASSEYTEAFF. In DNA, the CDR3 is TGTGCCAGCAGTGAGTATACTGAAGCTTTCTTT.

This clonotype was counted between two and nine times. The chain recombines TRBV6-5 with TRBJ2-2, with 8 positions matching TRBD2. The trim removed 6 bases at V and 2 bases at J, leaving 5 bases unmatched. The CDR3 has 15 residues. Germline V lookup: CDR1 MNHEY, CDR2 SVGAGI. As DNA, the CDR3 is TGTGCCAGCAGCGCGAGCGGGGGAAACACCGGGGAGCTGTTTTTT. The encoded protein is CASSASGGNTGELFF.

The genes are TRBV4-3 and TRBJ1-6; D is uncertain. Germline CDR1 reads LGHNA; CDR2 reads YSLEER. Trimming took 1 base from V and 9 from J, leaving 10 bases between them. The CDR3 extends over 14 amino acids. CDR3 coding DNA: TGCGCCAGCAGCCAAGGGAGGGAGGCTTCACCCCTCCACTTT. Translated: CASSQGREASPLHF.

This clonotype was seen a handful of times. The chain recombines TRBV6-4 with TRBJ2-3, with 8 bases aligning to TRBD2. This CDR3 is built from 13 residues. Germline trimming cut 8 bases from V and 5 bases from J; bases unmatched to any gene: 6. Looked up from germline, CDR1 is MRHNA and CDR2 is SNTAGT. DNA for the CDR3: TGTGCCAGCGGCGGGGGGCCGCAAGATACGCAGTATTTT. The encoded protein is CASGGGPQDTQYF.

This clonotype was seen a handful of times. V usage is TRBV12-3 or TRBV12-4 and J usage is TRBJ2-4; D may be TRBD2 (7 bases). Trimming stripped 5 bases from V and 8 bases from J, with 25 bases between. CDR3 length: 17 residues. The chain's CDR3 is CASSGGGGQRNPDIQYF. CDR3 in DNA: TGTGCCAGCAGTGGCGGGGGCGGTCAGCGAAATCCTGACATTCAGTACTTC.